These 20 T cell receptor beta chains were all obtained from the same sample, sequenced in a study of radiotherapy plus CTLA-4 blockade in lung cancer. The data were produced by immunoSEQ multiplex PCR, yet TCRdb's version contains in-frame clones alone and is incomplete. Of 75,000 to 95,000 clones listed, roughly 80% are singletons. Specimen: peripheral blood, collected from a patient treated with radiotherapy plus ipilimumab. All receptors come from a human donor with non-small cell lung cancer that progressed on radiotherapy plus ipilimumab.

This chain joins TRBV28 and TRBJ1-4; 7 positions agree with TRBD1. V lost 8 bases to trimming and J lost 0 bases; unmatched junction nucleotides: 6. The germline gives CDR1 MDHEN, CDR2 SYDVKM. The CDR3 has 15 amino acids. In nucleotides, the CDR3 is TGTGCCAGCCGGGACAGTATGACAACTAATGAAAAACTGTTTTTT. It translates to CASRDSMTTNEKLFF. The whole variable domain, remainder taken from reference TRBV28 and TRBJ1-4, is DVKVTQSSRYLVKRTGEKVFLECVQDMDHENMFWYRQDPGLGLRLIYFSYDVKMKEKGDIPEGYSVSREKKERFSLILESASTNQTSMYLCASRDSMTTNEKLFFGSGTQLSVL.

V usage is TRBV5-1 and J usage is TRBJ1-1; D is perhaps TRBD1 (5 bases). The germline CDR1 and CDR2 sequences are SGHRS and YFSETQ. V lost 4 bases, J lost 4 bases, and 14 bases lay in between. The CDR3 sequence is 14 residues long. CDR3 in amino acids: CASSGVGGVTEAFF. In nucleotides, the CDR3 is TGCGCCAGCAGCGGGGTCGGGGGAGTCACTGAAGCTTTCTTT.

The chain recombines TRBV25-1 with TRBJ2-3; 7 bases match TRBD1. V trimming: 6 bases; J trimming: 6 bases; junction bases outside the gene matches: 9. From germline, CDR1 is MGHDK and CDR2 SYGVNS. This CDR3 is built from 14 residues. The CDR3 loop reads CASRKGGVWDTQYF. In nucleotides, the CDR3 is TGTGCCAGCAGGAAAGGGGGCGTATGGGATACGCAGTATTTT. Complete variable domain (other parts from reference TRBV25-1 and TRBJ2-3): EADIYQTPRYLVIGTGKKITLECSQTMGHDKMYWYQQDPGMELHLIHYSYGVNSTEKGDLSSESTVSRIRTEHFPLTLESARPSHTSQYLCASRKGGVWDTQYFGPGTRLTVL.

This clone has just one count. The rearrangement links TRBV27 to TRBJ2-5; the match to TRBD1 covers 9 bases. V dropped 2 bases and J dropped 11; count of bases not matched to a gene: 15. CDR3 size: 16 residues. From germline, CDR1 is MNHEY and CDR2 SMNVEV (reference sequence). This chain's CDR3 is CASSLTNRGRTEEQYF. DNA of the CDR3: TGTGCCAGCAGTTTAACTAACAGGGGGCGGACTGAGGAGCAGTACTTC.

The chain links TRBV29-1 to TRBJ1-2; 7 bases map to TRBD1. CDR1 and CDR2 from the germline V gene are SQVTM and ANQGSEA. The CDR3 consists of 12 residues. With 6 bases clipped from V and 8 bases from J, the junction kept 9 bases outside the gene matches. The CDR3 bases are TGCAGCGTAGACGACAGGGCGGGGGGCTACACCTTC. This codes for CSVDDRAGGYTF.

With respect to this clone: The same CDR3 is also encoded by other DNA sequences in this sample. This chain links TRBV7-3 with TRBJ2-2; 14 nucleotides line up with TRBD2. V gave up 5 bases and J gave up 5 bases; unmatched junction bases: 7. CDR1 SGHTA and CDR2 FQGTGA come from the germline V gene. CDR3 length: 17 amino acids. In DNA form, the CDR3 reads TGTGCCAGCAGCGTCCCGGGACTAGCGGGAGAGACCGGGGAGCTGTTTTTT. It is translated as CASSVPGLAGETGELFF.

The table lists this clone with a count of one. The V gene is TRBV28, the J gene TRBJ2-7, with D perhaps matching TRBD1 (6 bases). The CDR3 consists of 13 residues. Germline CDR1 reads MDHEN; CDR2 reads SYDVKM. Trimming took 6 bases from V and 3 from J, leaving 12 bases between them. The CDR3 bases are TGTGCCAGCAGGCCCTTGGACAGCTACGAGCAGTACTTC. As protein: CASRPLDSYEQYF.

CDR3: CASSSQTGGHEKLFF. CDR3 nucleotide sequence: TGTGCCAGCAGCTCTCAGACAGGGGGCCATGAAAAACTGTTTTTT. The V call is TRBV7-9, the J call TRBJ1-4, with 10 bases fitting TRBD1. CDR1 and CDR2 (germline): SEHNR, FQNEAQ (reference sequence). The V and J ends lost 4 bases and 6 bases, in that order; junction bases with no gene match: 5. The CDR3 runs to 15 residues.

In this sample, this clone turned up once. The rearrangement links TRBV30 to TRBJ2-2, with 7 bases aligning to TRBD1. The germline V gene encodes CDR1 GTSNPN and CDR2 SVGIG (reference sequence). J lost 6 bases, V lost 3 bases, and 7 bases had no gene match. The CDR3 runs to 14 residues. The CDR3 nucleotides read TGTGCCTGGAGAGGCAGAGGGGGCTCCGGGGAGCTGTTTTTT. Its protein is CAWRGRGGSGELFF.

The chain has TRBV29-1 and TRBJ2-5; the D gene is possibly TRBD2 (5 bases). Germline lookup yields CDR1 SQVTM and CDR2 ANQGSEA. The V end was cut by 8 bases, the J end by 2 bases, with 12 bases between. The CDR3 runs 12 residues. CDR3 residues: CSTASGQETQYF. The CDR3 DNA follows: TGCAGCACCGCGTCGGGACAAGAGACCCAGTACTTC.

V and J are TRBV28 and TRBJ1-2; 7 bases are a match to TRBD1. CDR1 is MDHEN, CDR2 SYDVKM, per germline. V lost 6 bases, J lost 1 base, and 5 bases stayed unmatched. The CDR3 covers 14 residues. The CDR3 nucleotides are TGTGCCAGCAGAGGGACAGCACTTAACTATGGCTACACCTTC. Its protein product is CASRGTALNYGYTF.

The J gene is TRBJ2-3, the V gene TRBV30; TRBD2 matches at 9 bases. Per the germline V gene, CDR1 is GTSNPN and CDR2 is SVGIG (reference sequence). The CDR3 spans 17 residues. V trimming: 4 bases; J trimming: 2 bases; junction bases outside the gene matches: 13. The CDR3 protein is CAWKRGLIAGATDTQYF. CDR3 bases: TGTGCCTGGAAGAGGGGGCTTATAGCGGGGGCCACAGATACGCAGTATTTT.

Remarks on this clone: Other DNA sequences in this sample translate to the same CDR3. J is TRBJ1-2 and V is TRBV2, with a possible D match to TRBD1 (5 bases). Germline loops: CDR1 SNHLY, CDR2 FYNNEI. The germline V and J ends were trimmed by 3 bases and 0 bases, with 11 bases remaining between them. The CDR3 runs 15 residues. The CDR3 nucleotides read TGTGCCAGCAGTGAGGGCACAGGCTCTAACTATGGCTACACCTTC. Translation: CASSEGTGSNYGYTF.

This sequence joins TRBV28 and TRBJ1-4; the D is unclear. Germline assignment: CDR1 MDHEN and CDR2 SYDVKM. This CDR3 is 13 amino acids long. CDR3 in DNA: TGTGCGGTGTTAGAGGCCGACAATGAAAAACTGTTTTTT. This codes for CAVLEADNEKLFF. Variable domain in full (rest from reference TRBV28 and TRBJ1-4): DVKVTQSSRYLVKRTGEKVFLECVQDMDHENMFWYRQDPGLGLRLIYFSYDVKMKEKGDIPEGYSVSREKKERFSLILESASTNQTSMYLCAVLEADNEKLFFGSGTQLSVL.

This chain connects TRBV27 to TRBJ1-5; 7 bases map to TRBD1. The V segment lost 4 bases and the J segment 4 bases; nucleotides outside the gene matches: 10. The germline CDR1 and CDR2 sequences are MNHEY and SMNVEV (reference sequence). This CDR3 is 16 amino acids long. The DNA of the CDR3 is TGTGCCAGCAGTTCCCGACAGGGTCTGAGTAATCAGCCCCAGCATTTT. Protein product: CASSSRQGLSNQPQHF.

CDR3 region: CASSLLYDSTGELFF. DNA of the CDR3: TGTGCCAGCAGTTTACTTTATGACAGCACCGGGGAGCTGTTTTTT. The chain is built from TRBV27 and TRBJ2-2, with D possibly being TRBD1 (5 bases). V was pared by 2 bases and J by 4 bases, with 11 bases between. The CDR3 consists of 15 residues. Looked up from germline, CDR1 is MNHEY and CDR2 is SMNVEV (reference sequence).

The V gene is TRBV15, the J gene TRBJ1-5; D might be TRBD1 (6 bases). Looked up from germline, CDR1 is LNHNV and CDR2 is YYDKDF (reference sequence). This CDR3 has 18 residues. Trimming left V 0 bases short and J 4 bases short, with 19 bases between. The CDR3 sequence: CATSRDPGDKGGNQPQHF. The CDR3 nucleotides are TGTGCCACCAGCAGAGATCCAGGTGACAAGGGGGGAAATCAGCCCCAGCATTTT.

The rearrangement links TRBV7-9 to TRBJ2-5; 10 bases agree with TRBD1. The germline V gene has CDR1 SEHNR and CDR2 FQNEAQ (reference sequence). There are 16 residues in the CDR3. The J segment lost 7 bases and the V segment lost 2 bases, leaving 10 bases of the junction unmatched. The CDR3 DNA reads as TGTGCCAGCAGCTTATCAGCGGGACAGGGGAGGGGGACCCAGTACTTC. Encoded protein: CASSLSAGQGRGTQYF. Full variable domain (rest looked up from reference TRBV7-9 and TRBJ2-5): DTGVSQNPRHKITKRGQNVTFRCDPISEHNRLYWYRQTLGQGPEFLTYFQNEAQLEKSRLLSDRFSAERPKGSFSTLEIQRTEQGDSAMYLCASSLSAGQGRGTQYFGPGTRLLVL.

This chain uses TRBV6-6 with TRBJ1-5; TRBD1 is a possible D gene (6 bases). The CDR3 spans 15 residues. Per the germline V gene, CDR1 is MNHNY and CDR2 is SVGAGI (reference sequence). V lost 0 bases to trimming and J lost 3 bases, with 9 bases between them. In DNA, the CDR3 is TGTGCCAGCAGTTACTCGGGACAAAACAATCAGCCCCAGCATTTT. Translated, it gives CASSYSGQNNQPQHF.

This chain connects TRBV30 to TRBJ1-3; D unresolved. This CDR3 is 13 amino acids long. Trimming removed 3 bases from V and 0 bases from J, with 6 bases in between. Germline V lookup: CDR1 GTSNPN, CDR2 SVGIG (reference sequence). The chain's CDR3 is CAWRQSSGNTIYF. The CDR3 bases are TGTGCCTGGAGGCAGAGCTCTGGAAACACCATATATTTT.